This T cell receptor beta chain is from a study of shared clonotypes between healthy human individuals. Method: immunoSEQ multiplex PCR; TCRdb's copy keeps in-frame clones and lacks some. Counted here are roughly 640,000 clones, approximately 97% occurring once; the ten biggest clones make up about 0.057%. The CDR3 is made up of 15 amino acids. CDR1 and CDR2 from the germline V gene are MDHEN and SYDVKM. J lost 1 base, V lost 8 bases, and 11 bases had no gene match. Each of the donors was a healthy adult who was HIV-negative and had not had a recent acute infection or vaccination. This TCR was sampled from a woman in her twenties or thirties in good health. The sequenced sample consisted of naive CD4+ T cells sorted from blood. The subset: CD45RA+ positively selected. The rearrangement links TRBV28 to TRBJ2-7; 7 positions match TRBD1. CDR3 region: CASDAGTANSYEQYF. CDR3 DNA: TGTGCCAGCGATGCCGGGACAGCAAATTCCTACGAGCAGTACTTC. The full variable domain, its missing parts supplied by reference TRBV28 and TRBJ2-7, is DVKVTQSSRYLVKRTGEKVFLECVQDMDHENMFWYRQDPGLGLRLIYFSYDVKMKEKGDIPEGYSVSREKKERFSLILESASTNQTSMYLCASDAGTANSYEQYFGPGTRLTVT.